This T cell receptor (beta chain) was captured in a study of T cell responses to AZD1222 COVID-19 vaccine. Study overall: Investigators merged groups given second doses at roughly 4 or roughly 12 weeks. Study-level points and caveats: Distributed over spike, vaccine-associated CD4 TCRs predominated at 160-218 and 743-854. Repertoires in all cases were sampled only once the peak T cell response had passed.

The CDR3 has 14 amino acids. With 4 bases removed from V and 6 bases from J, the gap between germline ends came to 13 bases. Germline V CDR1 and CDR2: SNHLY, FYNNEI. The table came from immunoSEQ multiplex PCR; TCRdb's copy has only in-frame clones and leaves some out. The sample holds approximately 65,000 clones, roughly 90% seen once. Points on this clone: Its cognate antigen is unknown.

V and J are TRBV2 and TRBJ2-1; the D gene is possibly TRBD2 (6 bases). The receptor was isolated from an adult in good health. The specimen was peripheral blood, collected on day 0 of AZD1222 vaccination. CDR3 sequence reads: CASSVRGGTNEQFF. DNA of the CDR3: TGTGCCAGCAGTGTTCGCGGCGGGACCAATGAGCAGTTCTTC.